One and the same sample provided the 19 T cell receptor beta chains below, sequenced in a study of T cell responses to AZD1222 COVID-19 vaccine. Clones were read by immunoSEQ multiplex PCR, and TCRdb kept only the in-frame ones, dropping some. Altogether nearly 90,000 clones are present, around nine tenths being singletons, with the ten largest covering approximately 5%. Source: peripheral blood, taken 28 days after the second AZD1222 dose. All receptors derive from an adult who received the AZD1222 COVID-19 vaccine.

This rearrangement joins TRBV7-9 to TRBJ2-2; no reliable D call. The germline V gene has CDR1 SEHNR and CDR2 FQNEAQ (reference sequence). The CDR3 contains 13 residues. V was clipped by 5 bases and J by 4 bases, with 8 bases between them. The CDR3 spells CASSRASTGELFF. As DNA, the CDR3 is TGTGCCAGCAGCAGGGCTAGCACCGGGGAGCTGTTTTTT.

The chain uses TRBV13 and TRBJ1-1, with a weak D call TRBD1 (6 bases). Germline V CDR1 and CDR2: PRHDT, FYEKMQ (reference sequence). Between the trimmed V and J ends, which lost 0 bases and 3 bases, there was a span of 8 bases. This CDR3 comprises 14 residues. CDR3 bases: TGTGCCAGCAGCTTAGGGACAGGCTACACTGAAGCTTTCTTT. This sequence encodes CASSLGTGYTEAFF.

The V call is TRBV27, the J call TRBJ2-7, with unresolved D. V was clipped by 0 bases and J by 0 bases, with 9 bases between them. The CDR3 has 15 amino acids. CDR1 is MNHEY and CDR2 is SMNVEV in the germline V gene (reference sequence). The CDR3 loop is CASSLSGGNSYEQYF. The DNA of the CDR3 is TGTGCCAGCAGTTTATCGGGCGGAAACTCCTACGAGCAGTACTTC.

V is TRBV19 and J is TRBJ1-1; TRBD1 agrees at 7 bases. V lost 4 bases, J lost 3 bases, and 5 bases stayed unmatched. The CDR3 runs to 14 residues. Looked up from germline, CDR1 is LNHDA and CDR2 is SQIVND (reference sequence). The CDR3 protein is CASSTYTGDTEAFF. In DNA form, the CDR3 reads TGTGCCAGTAGTACGTACACAGGGGACACTGAAGCTTTCTTT.

The rearrangement joins TRBV6-5 to TRBJ1-5; D might be TRBD1 (5 bases). With 6 bases removed from V and 5 bases from J, the gap between germline ends came to 20 bases. The CDR3 loop spans 16 amino acids. Germline V gene lookup returns CDR1 MNHEY and CDR2 SVGAGI. CDR3 sequence (DNA): TGTGCCAGCAGCTACAACGCCTTGGGGACGCATCAGCCCCAGCATTTT. It specifies CASSYNALGTHQPQHF.

This chain links TRBV11-1 with TRBJ2-1; the D gene is possibly TRBD1 (6 bases). The V gene's germline CDR1 is SGHAT and CDR2 FQDESV (reference sequence). V dropped 4 bases and J dropped 1 base, with 11 bases sitting between them. There are 15 residues in the CDR3. CDR3 bases: TGTGCCAGCAGCTCCCAGGGGAAATCCTACAATGAGCAGTTCTTC. Protein: CASSSQGKSYNEQFF.

J is TRBJ2-5 and V is TRBV2, with 7 nucleotides matching TRBD2. Germline CDR1 and CDR2: SNHLY and FYNNEI. The CDR3 has 14 residues. V lost 4 bases to trimming and J lost 2 bases; unmatched junction nucleotides: 4. CDR3 bases: TGTGCCAGCAGTGTGGGCGGGGGACAAGAGACCCAGTACTTC. Protein: CASSVGGGQETQYF.

The genes are TRBV27 and TRBJ2-7, with a tentative D call TRBD2 (5 bases). This CDR3 is 15 amino acids long. The V and J ends lost 6 bases and 4 bases respectively, with 19 bases between them. Per germline, CDR1 MNHEY and CDR2 SMNVEV (reference sequence). This CDR3 is CASRDGRTPRYEQYF. CDR3 bases: TGTGCCAGCAGGGACGGCCGGACTCCCAGGTACGAGCAGTACTTC.

The V gene is TRBV11-3, the J gene TRBJ1-1, with a possible D match to TRBD1 (6 bases). Trimming removed 2 bases at V and 6 bases at J, with 13 bases between. Germline-derived CDR1 and CDR2 are SGHNT and YENEEA. This CDR3 is built from 14 residues. The CDR3 region has the DNA TGTGCCAGCAGCTTACAGGGGCAAGGGGCTGAAGCTTTCTTT. It specifies CASSLQGQGAEAFF.

This chain connects TRBV6-6 to TRBJ1-1, with 9 bases matching TRBD1. V dropped 5 bases and J dropped 10; count of bases not matched to a gene: 14. Germline values: CDR1 MNHNY, CDR2 SVGAGI (reference sequence). The CDR3 consists of 15 residues. This CDR3 is CASSRTGTGRESAFF. The CDR3 DNA reads TGTGCCAGCAGTCGGACCGGGACAGGGAGAGAATCAGCTTTCTTT.

The V call is TRBV6-5, the J call TRBJ2-3; 7 bases are a match to TRBD2. The CDR3 runs 15 residues. V lost 2 bases and J lost 10; bases outside the gene matches: 12. Germline CDR1 is MNHEY and CDR2 is SVGAGI. The CDR3 DNA sequence: TGTGCCAGCAGTTACCGGCTAGCGGACCAGAAGTCGCAGTATTTT. Residues: CASSYRLADQKSQYF.

The J gene is TRBJ2-3, the V gene TRBV4-1; TRBD2 matches at 9 bases. CDR3 length equals 21 residues. The junction had 16 bases not matched to a gene; V was cut back by 0 bases and J by 0 bases. Germline V gene sequence: CDR1 MGHRA, CDR2 YSYEKL. The CDR3 region is CASSQDISNAGGSSSTDTQYF. In nucleotides, the CDR3 is TGCGCCAGCAGCCAAGATATAAGTAACGCGGGGGGGTCCTCTAGCACAGATACGCAGTATTTT.

CDR3 residues: CASSRVLVIASNQPQHF. CDR3 sequence (DNA): TGCGCCAGCAGCCGAGTGTTAGTGATTGCGAGCAATCAGCCCCAGCATTTT. This rearrangement joins TRBV4-1 to TRBJ1-5, with no clear D. The CDR3 runs to 17 residues. CDR1 and CDR2 (germline): MGHRA, YSYEKL. Trimming stripped 4 bases from V and 1 base from J, with 17 bases between.

The chain combines TRBV6-2 or TRBV6-3 with TRBJ2-1, with 11 bases fitting TRBD1. The CDR3 sequence is 14 residues long. The V gene's germline CDR1 is MNHEY and CDR2 SVGEGT. Unmatched junction bases numbered 2, after V lost 4 bases and J lost 6 bases. For the CDR3, the DNA is TGTGCCAGCAGTTTTGGGACAGGGGGCAATGAGCAGTTCTTC. Protein product: CASSFGTGGNEQFF.

The J gene is TRBJ1-2, the V gene TRBV29-1, with D possibly TRBD1 on 5 matching bases. The CDR3 is made up of 14 amino acids. V shed 4 bases and J shed 6 bases, with 18 bases lying between them. The germline gives CDR1 SQVTM, CDR2 ANQGSEA. In DNA form, the CDR3 reads TGCAGCGTTGCGCCAGTGCTAGGGACGAATGGCTACACCTTC. Its translation is CSVAPVLGTNGYTF.

This clone was picked up a small number of times. This rearrangement joins TRBV11-3 to TRBJ2-2; D tentatively fits TRBD1 or TRBD2 (5 bases each). Germline values: CDR1 SGHNT, CDR2 YENEEA. This CDR3 contains 16 residues. V lost 2 bases, J lost 7 bases, and 17 bases lay in between. CDR3 nucleotides: TGTGCCAGCAGCTTAAGGGTGACAGAGGGGTTCGGGGAGCTGTTTTTT. This gives the protein CASSLRVTEGFGELFF.

This clone came up once. The chain carries TRBV12-5 and TRBJ1-2; 7 bases are shared with TRBD1. V gave up 2 bases and J gave up 8 bases; unmatched junction bases: 8. CDR3 length equals 14 residues. Germline values: CDR1 LGHNT, CDR2 FRNRAP. CDR3 in DNA: TGTGCTAGTGGTTTGAGTGGGACAGTTAAGGGCTACACCTTC. This encodes CASGLSGTVKGYTF. Full variable domain (rest looked up from reference TRBV12-5 and TRBJ1-2): DARVTQTPRHKVTEMGQEVTMRCQPILGHNTVFWYRQTMMQGLELLAYFRNRAPLDDSGMPKDRFSAEMPDATLATLKIQPSEPRDSAVYFCASGLSGTVKGYTFGSGTRLTVV.

The V gene is TRBV7-9, the J gene TRBJ1-1; D remains unclear. The CDR3 length is 13 residues. Deletions cut 6 bases from V and 1 base from J, with 9 bases between. Per germline, CDR1 SEHNR and CDR2 FQNEAQ (reference sequence). CDR3 in DNA: TGTGCCAGCAGAGCGACAAAGAACACTGAAGCTTTCTTT. Encoded protein: CASRATKNTEAFF.

The chain combines TRBV30 with TRBJ2-5, with D possibly being TRBD1 or TRBD2 (5 bases each). V gave up 1 base and J gave up 1 base, with 13 bases separating them. The CDR3 is 15 amino acids. Germline V gene sequence: CDR1 GTSNPN, CDR2 SVGIG (reference sequence). CDR3 nucleotides: TGTGCCTGGAGTGCGTGGGGGAAAGGCCAAGAGACCCAGTACTTC. Translating gives CAWSAWGKGQETQYF.